The 6 T cell receptor beta chains listed next were all sequenced from one sample in a study of post-analysis software for immune sequencing data. Unique molecular identifiers were built into the TCR beta cDNA libraries. TCRdb reanalysed the PCR reads using MiXCR and keeps one entry per CDR3 protein. The sample has hundreds of thousands of distinct CDR3 sequences, about 40% seen once. Study observations and caveats: TRBV segments more frequent in patients than in controls numbered five and included TRBV5-6, TRBV5-1 and TRBV20-1.

These TCRs' antigens remain unknown. Source material: blood. Every receptor here comes from a girl under 18 with multiple sclerosis.

This clonotype was detected many times. V usage is TRBV6-1 and J usage is TRBJ1-4, with D possibly matching TRBD1 (5 bases). Germline CDR1 is MNHNS and CDR2 is SASEGT. V lost 6 bases, J lost 6 bases, and 23 bases lay in between. This CDR3 contains 17 residues. The CDR3: CASSSRGASRVDEKLFF. CDR3 DNA: TGTGCCAGCAGCAGCCGGGGCGCCTCCCGGGTAGATGAAAAACTGTTTTTT.

This sequence joins TRBV5-1 and TRBJ2-3, with 12 bases matching TRBD2. With V trimmed by 4 bases and J by 3 bases, 6 bases remained unmatched. This CDR3 is 16 amino acids long. The germline V gene encodes CDR1 SGHRS and CDR2 YFSETQ. The CDR3 loop is CASSDPSGRETDTQYF. The CDR3 DNA is TGCGCCAGCAGCGACCCTAGCGGGAGGGAAACAGATACGCAGTATTTT.

This rearrangement joins TRBV28 to TRBJ2-7; perhaps TRBD2 as D (6 bases). The ends were cut back, 2 bases at V and 0 bases at J, with 11 bases in the middle. The germline CDR1 and CDR2 sequences are MDHEN and SYDVKM. This CDR3 spans 15 amino acids. The CDR3 bases are TGTGCCAGCAGTTTAATAGGGGAGGCCTCCTACGAGCAGTACTTC. This encodes CASSLIGEASYEQYF.

The genes are TRBV29-1 and TRBJ2-1, with 9 bases aligning to TRBD1. The length of the CDR3 is 13 residues. CDR1 and CDR2 from the germline V gene are SQVTM and ANQGSEA. J gave up 6 bases and V 8 bases, and 8 bases lay outside the gene matches. In DNA form, the CDR3 reads TGCAGCCTCCGGGACAGGGTTGGCAATGAGCAGTTCTTC. Its translation: CSLRDRVGNEQFF.

To note about this clonotype: The junction departs from germline at one end; a sequencing error may be responsible. V gene TRBV9 combines with J gene TRBJ1-6; D perhaps matches TRBD1 (6 bases). The CDR3 spans 15 residues. CDR1 is SGDLS, CDR2 YYNGEE, per germline. The CDR3 coding sequence is TGTACCAGCACCCCTGGGGGCACAGATAATTCACCCCTCCACTTT. The encoded protein is CTSTPGGTDNSPLHF. Full variable domain (remainder filled in from reference TRBV9 and TRBJ1-6): DSGVTQTPKHLITATGQRVTLRCSPRSGDLSVYWYQQSLDQGLQFLIQYYNGEERAKGNILERFSAQQFPDLHSELNLSSLELGDSALYFCTSTPGGTDNSPLHFGNGTRLTVT.

This clonotype was seen ten or more times. V and J are TRBV5-6 and TRBJ1-2; 7 nucleotides align to TRBD1. Germline loops: CDR1 SGHDT, CDR2 YYEEEE. V was clipped by 6 bases and J by 8 bases; unmatched bases: 13. The CDR3 is made up of 14 amino acids. CDR3 loop: CASIRQGREYGYTF. For the CDR3, the DNA is TGTGCCAGCATTAGACAGGGAAGGGAATACGGCTACACCTTC.